This TCR beta chain was captured in a study of cytomegalovirus exposure and HLA in healthy donors. Each of the donors was a healthy bone marrow donor. Findings and caveats of the study: The study dropped some indistinguishable V segments, TRBV6-2 and TRBV6-3 among them.

CDR1 is MDHEN and CDR2 is SYDVKM in the germline V gene. The germline V and J ends were trimmed by 8 bases and 5 bases, with 12 bases remaining between them. The CDR3 is 12 residues long. Primers included in the PCR were 60 Vbeta and 13 Jbeta primers. Assay: immunoSEQ multiplex PCR; the TCRdb copy retains only in-frame clones and omits some. The table lists under 200,000 clones, about 77% of them singletons, with under 2.5% in the top ten. In the case of this clone: Its antigen is as yet unknown.

Sequencing was carried out using PBMCs. This TCR was recovered from a man aged 55-75 years in good health and CMV-seronegative. The chain links TRBV28 to TRBJ2-5; possible D gene TRBD2, 5 bases. The CDR3 protein is CASGAGLETQYF. The CDR3, as DNA: TGTGCCAGCGGCGCGGGCCTTGAGACCCAGTACTTC.